Listed below are T cell receptor beta chains from one sample, sequenced in a study of blood T cell repertoires in COVID-19. Assay: immunoSEQ multiplex PCR; the TCRdb copy retains only in-frame clones and omits some. The sample shows tens of thousands of clones, 70% to 90% of them seen only once. Sequenced: peripheral blood. All receptors come from a man aged 65 to 85 with acute or convalescent COVID-19. The CDR3 runs from the conserved cysteine through the conserved F or W. The order of the fields is D gene, J gene, clone size, V gene, CDR3 DNA, CDR3 protein. The D gene is left open where the match is weak. Not every row has a clone size; where given, it reads once, few, many or a size class.

>TRBD1|TRBJ1-4|NA|TRBV14
TGTGCCAGCAGCTTATTTCAGGGGGTGAATGAAAAACTGTTTTTT
CASSLFQGVNEKLFF
>TRBD2|TRBJ2-7|NA|TRBV6-1
TGTGCCAGCAGTGATAACCCCGCGGTACTAGCGGGGGACCCCTACGAGCAGTACTTC
CASSDNPAVLAGDPYEQYF
>NA|TRBJ2-7|NA|TRBV21-1
TGTGCCAGCAGCAAAGCTTCTAGCGACCTCTACGAGCAGTACTTC
CASSKASSDLYEQYF
>NA|TRBJ1-1|NA|TRBV28
TGTGCCAGCAGTTTATTGGAGCCAAGGATTTTCTTT
CASSLLEPRIFF
>NA|TRBJ1-1|NA|TRBV10-1
TGCGCCAGCAGTCTACAGAAAAACACTGAAGCTTTCTTT
CASSLQKNTEAFF
>NA|TRBJ1-2|NA|TRBV5-6
TGTGCCAGCAGCTTGAATCAGGGGACGGCCTATGGCTACACCTTC
CASSLNQGTAYGYTF
>TRBD1|TRBJ2-7|once|TRBV24-1
TGTGCCACCGCCAGGGAAGGGGGCCGCGAGCAGTACTTC
CATAREGGREQYF
>NA|TRBJ1-1|NA|TRBV4-1
TGCGCCAGCAGCCAAGATTTCTACCCCTCCTCAGGGTCGACTGAAGCTTTCTTT
CASSQDFYPSSGSTEAFF
>NA|TRBJ1-6|NA|TRBV11-3
TGTGCCAGCAGCTTGGCAGACAGACGCGGTACCTCCTATAATTCACCCCTCCACTTT
CASSLADRRGTSYNSPLHF
>TRBD2|TRBJ2-1|NA|TRBV20-1
TGCAGTGCTGGTGCCGGGACTAGCGGGACCAATGAGCAGTTCTTC
CSAGAGTSGTNEQFF
>NA|TRBJ1-1|NA|TRBV7-3
TGTGCCAGCAGCCCCACAACGAACACTGAAGCTTTCTTT
CASSPTTNTEAFF
>TRBD1|TRBJ1-2|NA|TRBV5-4
TGTGCCAGCAGCCTACCGCAGGGGGCGAACTATGGCTACACCTTC
CASSLPQGANYGYTF
>TRBD1|TRBJ2-1|NA|TRBV7-9
TGTGCCAGCAGCGGGACAGTCAAATACAATGAGCAGTTCTTC
CASSGTVKYNEQFF
>NA|TRBJ2-7|NA|TRBV19
TGTGCCAGTAGTATCGAGGGACTCTCCTACGAGCAGTACTTC
CASSIEGLSYEQYF
>TRBD2|TRBJ2-5|NA|TRBV19
TGTGCCAGTAGTATAGCCCGGACTAGCGCGCAAGAGACCCAGTACTTC
CASSIARTSAQETQYF
>NA|TRBJ1-1|NA|TRBV6-5
TGTGCCAGCAGTTACTCGACTCAGGGGAACACTGAAGCTTTCTTT
CASSYSTQGNTEAFF
>TRBD1|TRBJ2-2|NA|TRBV5-4
TGTGCCAGCAGCAAGGACACCGGGACAGGGGGCGGTCGGACCGGGGAGCTGTTTTTT
CASSKDTGTGGGRTGELFF
>TRBD1|TRBJ1-5|NA|TRBV6-6
TGTGCCAGCAACAGGGGGGGCAATCAGCCCCAGCATTTT
CASNRGGNQPQHF
>TRBD2|TRBJ2-3|NA|TRBV7-2
TGTGCCAGCAGCTTACCAGCGGGGGGGCCAACGCAGTATTTT
CASSLPAGGPTQYF